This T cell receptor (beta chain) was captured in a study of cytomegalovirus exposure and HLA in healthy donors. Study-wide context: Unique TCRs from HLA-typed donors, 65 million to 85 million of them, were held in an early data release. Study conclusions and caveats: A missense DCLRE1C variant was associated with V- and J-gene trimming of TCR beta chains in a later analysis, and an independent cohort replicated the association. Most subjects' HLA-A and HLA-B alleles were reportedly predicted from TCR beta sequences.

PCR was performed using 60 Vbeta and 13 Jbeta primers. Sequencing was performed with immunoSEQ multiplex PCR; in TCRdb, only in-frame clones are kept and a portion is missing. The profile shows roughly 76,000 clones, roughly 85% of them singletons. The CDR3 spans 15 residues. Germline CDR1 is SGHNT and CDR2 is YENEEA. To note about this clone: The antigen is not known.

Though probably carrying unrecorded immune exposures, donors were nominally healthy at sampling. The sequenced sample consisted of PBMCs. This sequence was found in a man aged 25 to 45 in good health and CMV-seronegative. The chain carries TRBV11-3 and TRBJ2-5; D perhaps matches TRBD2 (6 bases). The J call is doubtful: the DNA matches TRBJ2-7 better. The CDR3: CASSIRSGSSYEQYF. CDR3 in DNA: TGTGCCAGCAGCATCCGTAGCGGAAGCTCCTACGAGCAGTACTTC.